One sample yielded the 9 T cell receptor beta chains listed below, sequenced in a study of tumor-infiltrating lymphocytes in primary liver carcinoma. Making TCR beta cDNA involved approximately 480 ng total RNA and a constant-region primer. Slightly modified ARM-PCR with three nested multiplex PCR rounds yielded TCR beta libraries. In the first two PCR rounds, TRBV1-TRBV30 forward primers were paired with a C-beta reverse primer, and each round lasted 10 cycles. TCRdb fed the multiplex PCR reads into MiXCR, producing one record per CDR3 protein. This sample carries about 92,000 distinct CDR3 sequences, around 68% of them seen once, and the ten largest clones take around 30%. Unsorted bulk tissue (roughly 19-31 mg) underwent RNA and DNA co-extraction. Sequences were obtained from tumor-adjacent normal liver tissue. These receptors were obtained from a man aged 35-49 years with primary liver carcinoma and hepatitis B virus infection.

Concerning this clonotype itself: The junction shows a germline mismatch at one end, possibly a read error. This sequence joins TRBV11-2 and TRBJ2-3; 8 bases line up with TRBD2. The CDR3 has 15 amino acids. In germline, CDR1 is SGHAT, CDR2 FQNNGV. The CDR3 region is CAGRRLATRTVTQYF. For the CDR3, the DNA is TGTGCCGGCAGGAGACTAGCGACCCGCACAGTTACGCAGTATTTT.

The table lists this clonotype with a count of one. The CDR3 end shows no conserved phenylalanine or tryptophan, and so a read error is likely. The V gene is TRBV6-1, the J gene TRBJ2-1; weak D call: TRBD2 (6 bases). Trimming stripped 10 bases from V and 1 base from J, with 8 bases between. CDR1 and CDR2 (germline): MNHNS, SASEGT. The CDR3 consists of 12 residues. The CDR3 nucleotides read TGTGCCACGGGGGAATCCTACAATGAGCAGTTCATC. Amino acid sequence: CATGESYNEQFI.

The DNA of the CDR3 is TGTGCCAGCAGCCAAGATCTCTCTAGCGGGAATTTTGTCTACGAGCAGTACTTC. As protein: CASSQDLSSGNFVYEQYF. The chain recombines TRBV14 with TRBJ2-7, with TRBD2 matching over 9 bases. This CDR3 is built from 18 residues. Germline V gene lookup returns CDR1 SGHDN and CDR2 FVKESK. V lost 0 bases and J lost 3; bases outside the gene matches: 12.

Comment on this clonotype: At one end the junction does not follow the germline gene, possibly because of a read error. V is TRBV4-1 and J is TRBJ2-3; the D gene is possibly TRBD2 (6 bases). This CDR3 region has 16 residues. Germline assignment: CDR1 MGHRA and CDR2 YSYEKL. CDR3 region: CVSSPEAGISTDTQYF. As DNA, the CDR3 is TGCGTCAGCAGCCCGGAGGCGGGGATAAGCACAGATACGCAGTATTTT.

This clonotype was recorded at least ten times. The J gene is TRBJ2-4, the V gene TRBV6-1; TRBD2 agrees at 8 bases. The CDR3 has 15 amino acids. Germline V gene lookup returns CDR1 MNHNS and CDR2 SASEGT. The V segment lost 5 bases and the J segment 3 bases; nucleotides outside the gene matches: 6. DNA of the CDR3: TGTGCCAGCAGTCTGACCGGGGGGGGCAAAAACATTCAGTACTTC. Amino acid sequence: CASSLTGGGKNIQYF.

With regard to this clonotype: A read error may explain this, as a much larger clone is one base away. In this CDR3 the conserved last residue, phenylalanine or tryptophan, is missing, so a read error is likely. The chain recombines TRBV29-1 with TRBJ1-1; TRBD1 matches at 7 bases. The germline V gene encodes CDR1 SQVTM and CDR2 ANQGSEA. The length of the CDR3 is 13 residues. The trim removed 4 bases at V and 0 bases at J, leaving 2 bases unmatched. DNA of the CDR3: TGCAGCGTTGTGGGACAGTTGAACACTGAAGCTTTCTCT. As protein: CSVVGQLNTEAFS.

Details on this clonotype: The junction shows a germline mismatch at one end, possibly a read error. The V gene is TRBV11-2, the J gene TRBJ2-7; tentative D call: TRBD2 (6 bases). Germline V CDR1 and CDR2: SGHAT, FQNNGV. This CDR3 region has 15 residues. The chain's CDR3 is CTSSSLGLLSYEQYF. Written as DNA, the CDR3 is TGTACCAGCAGCTCGTTGGGACTCCTATCCTACGAGCAGTACTTC.

A remark on this clonotype: A read error is possible here, since a much larger clone lies one base away. The gene calls are TRBV6-5 and TRBJ2-7, with D possibly called TRBD1 or TRBD2 (6 bases each). Germline lookup yields CDR1 MNHEY and CDR2 SVGAGI. The CDR3 has 14 amino acids. V was trimmed by 5 bases and J by 5 bases, leaving 16 bases between them. In DNA, the CDR3 is TGTGCCAGCAGTCACGCAAGGGGGGCCCACGAGCAGTACTTC. Translated, it gives CASSHARGAHEQYF.

To note about this clonotype: The conserved phenylalanine or tryptophan is not found at the CDR3 terminus, so this likely reflects a read error. The CDR3 reads CASSSRRGTTNSALHI. In nucleotides, the CDR3 is TGTGCCAGCAGCTCAAGGAGGGGGACCACTAATTCAGCCCTCCACATT. The rearrangement joins TRBV11-2 to TRBJ1-6, with D maybe TRBD1 (6 bases). CDR3 size: 16 residues. Germline V gives CDR1 SGHAT, CDR2 FQNNGV.